This record concerns one TCR beta chain sequence. This record comes from a study of blood T cell repertoires in COVID-19. Across the whole study: The United States, Italy and Spain were the sources of the acute and convalescent COVID-19 samples.

This CDR3 contains 16 residues. V shed 7 bases, J shed 3 bases, and the junction held 13 bases outside the gene matches. Germline assignment: CDR1 LNHDA and CDR2 SQIVND (reference sequence). Sequencing was performed with immunoSEQ multiplex PCR; in TCRdb, only in-frame clones are kept and a portion is missing. This table holds a few hundred thousand clones, more than 85% found once. The sequencing sample was made of peripheral blood. This chain links TRBV19 with TRBJ2-7, with TRBD1 matching 9 bases. The origin of this receptor is a man aged 60 to 75 with acute or convalescent COVID-19. CDR3: CASTANSGTGYYEQYF. CDR3 coding DNA: TGTGCCAGTACCGCCAACTCCGGGACAGGGTACTACGAGCAGTACTTC.